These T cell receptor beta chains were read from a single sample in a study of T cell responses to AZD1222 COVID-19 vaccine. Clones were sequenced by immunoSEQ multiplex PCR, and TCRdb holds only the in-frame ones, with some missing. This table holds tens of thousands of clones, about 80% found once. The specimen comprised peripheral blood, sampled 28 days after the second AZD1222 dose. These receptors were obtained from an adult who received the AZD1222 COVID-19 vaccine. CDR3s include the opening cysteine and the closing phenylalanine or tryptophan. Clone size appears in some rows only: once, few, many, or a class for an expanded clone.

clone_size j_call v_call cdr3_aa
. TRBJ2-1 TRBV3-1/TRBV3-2 CASSQRPGTSHNEQFF
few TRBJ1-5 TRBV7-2 CASSLVGGSLQPQHF
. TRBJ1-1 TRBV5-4 CASSTTGQGNTEAFF
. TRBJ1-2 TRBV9 CASSVGTGSYGYTF
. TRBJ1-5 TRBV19 CASRQGRDSNQPQHF
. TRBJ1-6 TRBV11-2 CASSLVQFNSPLHF
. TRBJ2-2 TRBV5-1 CASLDVVSNTGELFF
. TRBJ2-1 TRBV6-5 CASSPSNRQQFF
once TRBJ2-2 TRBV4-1 CASSQDQGPGELFF
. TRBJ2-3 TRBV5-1 CASSLALGGGGTDTQYF
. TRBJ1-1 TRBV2 CASRPDMETEAFF
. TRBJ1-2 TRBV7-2 CASSLDRANYGYTF
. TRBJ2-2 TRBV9 CASSGGTSTSKNTGELFF
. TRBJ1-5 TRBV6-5 CASSLQGGHQPQHF
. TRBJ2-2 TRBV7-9 CASSFRAGGPGELFF
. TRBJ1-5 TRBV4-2 CASSSEGQGDRQPQHF
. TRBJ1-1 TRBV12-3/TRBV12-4 CASSRRTLEAFF
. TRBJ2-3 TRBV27 CASSFTGTDTQYF
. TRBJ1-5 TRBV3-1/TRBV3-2 CASSHRGGNQPQHF
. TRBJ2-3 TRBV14 CASSLRLAGTDTQYF
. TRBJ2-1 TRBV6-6 CASSNRDDEQFF
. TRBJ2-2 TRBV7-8 CASSRSGTGELFF
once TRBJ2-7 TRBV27 CASRPWDRVSEQYF
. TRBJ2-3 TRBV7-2 CASSATTSTDTQYF
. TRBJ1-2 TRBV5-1 CASSLGQGAFGYTF
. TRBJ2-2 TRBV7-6 CASSQIAGRGYFTGELFF
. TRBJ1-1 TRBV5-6 CASSRDSEAFF
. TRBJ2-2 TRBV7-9 CASSLEATGELFF
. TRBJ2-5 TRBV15 CATSRDRAGPVTQYF
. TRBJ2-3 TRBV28 CASSLVAVGTDTQYF
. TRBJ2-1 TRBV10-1 CASSAGHNPYNEQFF
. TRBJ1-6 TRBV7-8 CASSPGQGNSPLHF